What follows is one TCR beta chain and its context. What antigen it recognizes has not been identified. Per-base qualities were not stored, and no clone one base away is much larger. The sample originates from a study of blood T cell repertoires in COVID-19 (dated by TCRdb to 2019 to 2021). A note on the overall study: Samples covering the acute and convalescent phases of COVID-19 were provided by collaborators in the United States, Italy and Spain. The material from the prospective study consisted of cDNA or gDNA derived from T cells, B-cell-depleted T cells, or PBMCs. Subjects who had been exposed to COVID-19, were actively infected with it, or had recovered from it provided the deeply sampled blood TCRbeta repertoires that made up the dataset. A freely available public database, intended as a resource for researchers studying the immune response to SARS-CoV-2, is where the repertoires were released. Sample metadata almost always included a de-identified subject ID, COVID-19 status, age in years and sex. The samples were drawn from two sources: the first 160 participants of the ongoing ImmuneRACE study, and 1,000 to 1,500 subjects contributed by 6 global collaborators. HLA class I and class II types, where available, came from metadata supplied by the sample provider rather than from assay-based typing.

At one collaborating source in Seattle, patients were enrolled during active infection and were followed longitudinally through the course of disease. Whole blood was collected in K2EDTA tubes by collaborating institutions according to the institutions' own protocols. Collaborator samples were shipped for TCRbeta analysis as frozen whole blood, isolated PBMCs, or DNA extracted from either sample type. TCRbeta CDR3 regions were amplified from genomic DNA using the immunoSEQ Assay, a bias-controlled multiplex PCR. The authors' pipeline ran thus. The number of nucleated cells in each sample was estimated by amplification of reference gene primers within the assay. Sequence reads were collapsed and filtered to measure the absolute abundance of every unique TCRbeta CDR3 rearrangement. For each sample, productive Simpson clonality was calculated as the square root of Simpson's diversity index over productive rearrangements. This is the immuneACCESS table as TCRdb keeps it, with only in-frame sequences that have V and J called. A part of the clones is gone; compared with another copy, unresolved V genes explain less than half, and the rest is unexplained. V, J and clone size reflect that table, while D and trimming were determined from the DNA. In all, the sample holds 230,000 or so clones, and about 90% of those were seen once. Clones ranked in the top ten supply 2.1% of the sample.

General study outcomes and caveats: The quantity of clinical and demographic metadata differed by source and by participant and was supplied without curation.

Including the terminal cysteine and phenylalanine, the CDR3 comprises 14 residues. Just the 42-base CDR3 DNA is kept, in frame starting at base 1. Trimming removed 4 bases from V and 6 bases from J; the gene matches leave 6 bases unexplained. Via the germline V gene, CDR1 is MGHRA and CDR2 YSYEKL. The source material was peripheral blood. The sequence links TRBV4-1 to TRBJ1-1; TRBD1 fits 9 bases in the junction. This TCR was recovered from a woman aged 60-70 years with COVID-19, enrolled during active disease. This receptor has the CDR3 CASSPAQGAAEAFF. The sequence in DNA is TGCGCCAGCAGCCCCGCACAGGGGGCAGCTGAAGCTTTCTTT.